These 9 T cell receptor beta chains were all obtained from the same sample, sequenced in a study of blood T cell repertoires in COVID-19. The protocol was immunoSEQ multiplex PCR, while the TCRdb copy is restricted to in-frame clones and leaves out a portion. Of about 250,000 clones in the sample, roughly 89% were seen once. Sequenced: peripheral blood. These receptors originate from a woman between 40 and 50 years old who had recovered from COVID-19.

This chain joins TRBV4-2 and TRBJ2-5, with 8 bases lining up with TRBD2. CDR1 is LGHNA and CDR2 is YNFKEQ in the germline V gene. The CDR3 is made up of 15 amino acids. V was clipped by 3 bases and J by 5 bases; unmatched bases: 8. CDR3: CASSQNGGAGETQYF. The CDR3 region has the DNA TGTGCCAGCAGCCAGAACGGGGGGGCCGGGGAGACCCAGTACTTC.

This clone has just one count. This rearrangement joins TRBV2 to TRBJ2-3; a possible D gene is TRBD2 (5 bases). Germline V CDR1 and CDR2: SNHLY, FYNNEI. V shed 6 bases and J shed 2 bases, with 15 bases lying between them. This CDR3 is built from 15 residues. This CDR3 reads CASSESGFATDTQYF. CDR3 coding DNA: TGTGCCAGCAGCGAATCGGGGTTCGCCACAGATACGCAGTATTTT.

The genes are TRBV18 and TRBJ1-1; weak D call: TRBD1 (6 bases). V shed 2 bases and J shed 7 bases, with 8 bases lying between them. CDR3 size: 12 residues. Germline V gives CDR1 KGHSH, CDR2 LQKENI. CDR3 DNA: TGTGCCAGCTCACCATGGGGGCGTGAAGCTTTCTTT. Residues: CASSPWGREAFF. The full variable domain, with the rest looked up from reference TRBV18 and TRBJ1-1, is NAGVMQNPRHLVRRRGQEARLRCSPMKGHSHVYWYRQLPEEGLKFMVYLQKENIIDESGMPKERFSAEFPKEGPSILRIQQVVRGDSAAYFCASSPWGREAFFGQGTRLTVV.

J is TRBJ2-7 and V is TRBV15; no definite D call. V was trimmed by 3 bases and J by 0 bases, leaving 21 bases between them. Per the germline V gene, CDR1 is LNHNV and CDR2 is YYDKDF (reference sequence). This CDR3 spans 18 amino acids. The DNA for the CDR3 is TGTGCCACCAGCAGGCCCGTCGAGCGTCGGAGCCGCTCCTACGAGCAGTACGTC. It codes for CATSRPVERRSRSYEQYV.

This clone was observed a single time. This chain links TRBV9 with TRBJ2-1, with 7 bases lining up with TRBD2. This CDR3 region has 18 residues. Per the germline V gene, CDR1 is SGDLS and CDR2 is YYNGEE. V lost 3 bases and J lost 0; bases outside the gene matches: 12. The CDR3 sequence is CASSAQIGDYYSYNEQFF. CDR3 in DNA: TGTGCCAGCAGCGCCCAGATTGGGGACTACTACTCCTACAATGAGCAGTTCTTC.

The chain uses TRBV5-4 and TRBJ2-6; 8 nucleotides align to TRBD2. CDR3 length: 17 residues. V trimming: 7 bases; J trimming: 3 bases; junction bases outside the gene matches: 12. Looked up from germline, CDR1 is SGHNT and CDR2 is YYREEE (reference sequence). The CDR3 loop reads CASHNSGGADGANVLTF. CDR3 nucleotides: TGTGCCAGCCACAATTCCGGGGGGGCAGATGGGGCCAACGTCCTGACTTTC.

The chain combines TRBV28 with TRBJ2-3; TRBD2 is a possible D gene (6 bases). V lost 6 bases and J 4 bases, leaving 20 bases between the germline ends. CDR3 length: 16 residues. Germline CDR1 reads MDHEN; CDR2 reads SYDVKM. The CDR3 sequence: CASSQKRGTLPDTQYF. The CDR3 nucleotides are TGTGCCAGCAGCCAGAAACGGGGGACCCTCCCAGATACGCAGTATTTT.

This clone was seen a single time. The genes are TRBV15 and TRBJ2-3; TRBD2 agrees at 12 bases. CDR1 is LNHNV, CDR2 YYDKDF, per germline (reference sequence). The junction had 17 bases not matched to a gene; V was cut back by 2 bases and J by 8 bases. The CDR3 contains 19 residues. The CDR3 DNA sequence: TGTGCCACCAGCAGACACCGGACTAGCGGGATTGGGGCAACACGTACGCAGTATTTT. Translation gives CATSRHRTSGIGATRTQYF.

This clone has more than one count but fewer than ten. The CDR3: CASSGSGPALHF. The CDR3 DNA is TGTGCCAGCAGTGGGTCTGGGCCTGCCCTCCACTTT. The chain carries TRBV12-3 or TRBV12-4 and TRBJ1-6; D not resolved. Between the trimmed V and J ends, which lost 5 bases and 14 bases, there was a span of 13 bases. The CDR3 is made up of 12 amino acids.